These 25 T cell receptor beta chains were all obtained from the same sample, sequenced in a study of cytomegalovirus exposure and HLA in healthy donors. 60 Vbeta and 13 Jbeta primers were used in PCR. This table comes from immunoSEQ multiplex PCR, and its TCRdb copy is limited to in-frame clones, with some not included. The sample lists 70,000 to 100,000 clones, about 80% seen once, with 32% in the top ten. Sequences were obtained from PBMCs. The receptor set was obtained from a middle-aged man in good health and CMV-seropositive.

The chain carries TRBV6-1 and TRBJ1-5; a weak D match, TRBD1 (5 bases). The germline V gene encodes CDR1 MNHNS and CDR2 SASEGT. Trimming removed 4 bases from V and 0 bases from J, with 13 bases in between. This CDR3 has 16 residues. This CDR3 is CASSANRGTSNQPQHF. CDR3 nucleotides: TGTGCCAGCAGTGCAAATAGGGGCACTAGCAATCAGCCCCAGCATTTT.

Notes on this clone: A read error may account for a junction end that differs from germline. V gene TRBV7-9 combines with J gene TRBJ1-3; D gene uncertain. The germline V gene encodes CDR1 SEHNR and CDR2 FQNEAQ (reference sequence). This CDR3 has 13 residues. Here the CDR3 reads CAGSPIAGNTIYF. The DNA of the CDR3 is TGTGCCGGCAGCCCTATAGCTGGAAACACCATATATTTT.

This chain joins TRBV13 and TRBJ2-7, with 10 bases identical to TRBD2. The CDR3 contains 19 residues. V was clipped by 5 bases and J by 5 bases; unmatched bases: 21. Germline CDR1 PRHDT, CDR2 FYEKMQ (reference sequence). As DNA, the CDR3 is TGTGCCAGCAGCCGGTCAACTTTCAGCGGGAGGGCCTTTTTGGACGAGCAGTACTTC. As protein: CASSRSTFSGRAFLDEQYF.

The genes are TRBV11-1 and TRBJ2-7; 10 nucleotides align to TRBD2. J was trimmed by 1 base and V by 5 bases; bases with no gene match: 5. Per germline, CDR1 SGHAT and CDR2 FQDESV (reference sequence). The CDR3 totals 15 residues. CDR3 sequence: CASSGSSGSSYEQYF. The CDR3 nucleotides are TGTGCCAGCAGCGGATCTAGCGGGAGTTCCTACGAGCAGTACTTC.

The rearrangement joins TRBV12-5 to TRBJ1-1; maybe TRBD1 (5 bases). V was shortened by 6 bases and J by 1 base, with 12 bases between the two germline ends. Germline values: CDR1 LGHNT, CDR2 FRNRAP. CDR3 length: 14 amino acids. The CDR3 sequence: CASGLFQGNTEAFF. CDR3 DNA sequence: TGTGCTAGTGGCCTCTTTCAGGGGAACACTGAAGCTTTCTTT.

The chain recombines TRBV7-9 with TRBJ2-2; TRBD2 might be the D (5 bases). Per germline, CDR1 SEHNR and CDR2 FQNEAQ (reference sequence). The CDR3 covers 16 residues. The germline V and J ends were trimmed by 5 bases and 1 base, with 14 bases remaining between them. This chain's CDR3 is CASSPGSGGNTGELFF. CDR3 DNA sequence: TGTGCCAGCAGCCCGGGGAGCGGAGGGAACACCGGGGAGCTGTTTTTT.

The chain joins TRBV10-1 to TRBJ2-2, with 7 bases aligning to TRBD1. Germline V gives CDR1 WNHNN, CDR2 SYGVQD (reference sequence). The V segment lost 0 bases and the J segment 5 bases; nucleotides outside the gene matches: 9. This CDR3 region has 17 residues. The CDR3 loop is CASSESRAGGVTGELFF. In DNA form, the CDR3 reads TGCGCCAGCAGTGAGTCGAGGGCAGGGGGAGTTACCGGGGAGCTGTTTTTT.

The V gene is TRBV9, the J gene TRBJ1-6, with 11 nucleotides matching TRBD1. Trimming cost V 4 bases and J 8 bases; bases outside gene matches: 8. CDR1 and CDR2 from the germline V gene are SGDLS and YYNGEE. The CDR3 length is 16 residues. CDR3 DNA: TGTGCCAGCAGCTCTCGGACAGGGGGCCCGGATTCACCCCTCCACTTT. As protein: CASSSRTGGPDSPLHF.

Note on this clone: Mismatch with germline at one junction end may stem from a read error. The J gene is TRBJ1-1, the V gene TRBV7-9, with 7 bases aligning to TRBD1. Germline values: CDR1 SEHNR, CDR2 FQNEAQ (reference sequence). The CDR3 spans 11 residues. CDR3 in amino acids: CSSRMTGQAFF. The CDR3 DNA reads as TGTTCCAGCAGAATGACAGGGCAAGCTTTCTTT. Full variable domain (rest looked up from reference TRBV7-9 and TRBJ1-1): DTGVSQNPRHKITKRGQNVTFRCDPISEHNRLYWYRQTLGQGPEFLTYFQNEAQLEKSRLLSDRFSAERPKGSFSTLEIQRTEQGDSAMYLCSSRMTGQAFFGQGTRLTVV.

This clone was found once. V is TRBV30 and J is TRBJ2-5; 10 bases line up with TRBD2. CDR3 length: 17 residues. The germline V gene has CDR1 GTSNPN and CDR2 SVGIG (reference sequence). Losses at the gene ends were 5 bases for V and 4 bases for J; bases not matched to a gene: 16. The CDR3 DNA is TGTGCCTGGCACCGAGGACTAGCGGTACGGGGGGGAGAGACCCAGTACTTC. Residues: CAWHRGLAVRGGETQYF. Together with reference TRBV30 and TRBJ2-5, the CDR3 gives the full variable domain: SQTIHQWPATLVQPVGSPLSLECTVEGTSNPNLYWYRQAAGRGLQLLFYSVGIGQISSEVPQNLSASRPQDRQFILSSKKLLLSDSGFYLCAWHRGLAVRGGETQYFGPGTRLLVL.

This clone was observed once. This chain links TRBV27 with TRBJ2-7; D perhaps matches TRBD2 (5 bases). V lost 0 bases, J lost 5 bases, and 17 bases lay in between. The CDR3 has 16 residues. Germline V gene sequence: CDR1 MNHEY, CDR2 SMNVEV (reference sequence). CDR3 protein: CASSLSARGPRNEQYF. The CDR3 DNA reads as TGTGCCAGCAGTTTATCGGCCCGCGGGCCTCGGAACGAGCAGTACTTC.

The chain carries TRBV5-1 and TRBJ1-1; 9 nucleotides line up with TRBD1. Germline CDR1 reads SGHRS; CDR2 reads YFSETQ. The V gene end was trimmed by 7 bases and the J gene end by 7 bases; junction bases not matched to a gene: 17. The CDR3 runs to 16 residues. The CDR3 region is CASSPMTGGRRFEAFF. The CDR3 bases are TGCGCCAGCTCACCCATGACAGGGGGTCGAAGGTTTGAAGCTTTCTTT.

The CDR3 is CSVETAARELFF. The CDR3 DNA reads TGCAGCGTTGAAACAGCCGCCAGGGAGCTGTTTTTT. This chain connects TRBV29-1 to TRBJ2-2, with D unresolved. V was clipped by 2 bases and J by 9 bases, with 10 bases between them. The CDR3 has 12 amino acids. Germline-derived CDR1 and CDR2 are SQVTM and ANQGSEA.

This clone was seen a few times. The chain joins TRBV5-1 to TRBJ2-3; the match to TRBD2 covers 10 bases. CDR3 length equals 17 residues. The V segment lost 1 base and the J segment 0 bases; nucleotides outside the gene matches: 5. CDR1 is SGHRS and CDR2 is YFSETQ in the germline V gene. CDR3 loop: CASSLWTSGSSTDTQYF. The CDR3 coding sequence is TGCGCCAGCAGCTTGTGGACTAGCGGCTCTAGCACAGATACGCAGTATTTT.

This chain links TRBV7-8 with TRBJ2-1, with a weak D call TRBD2 (5 bases). This CDR3 has 14 amino acids. Germline V gene data show CDR1 as SGHVS and CDR2 as FQNEAQ. Trimming removed 3 bases from V and 2 bases from J, with 8 bases in between. CDR3 DNA: TGTGCCAGCAGCTTCACCGGGGCCTACAATGAGCAGTTCTTC. Translation: CASSFTGAYNEQFF.

V gene TRBV9 combines with J gene TRBJ1-4; 7 nucleotides agree with TRBD1. From germline, CDR1 is SGDLS and CDR2 YYNGEE. The CDR3 extends over 15 amino acids. The V and J ends lost 2 bases and 8 bases, in that order; junction bases with no gene match: 9. CDR3 DNA: TGTGCCAGCAGCGTCCAAGGGGGCCCTGCGGAAAAACTGTTTTTT. As protein: CASSVQGGPAEKLFF.

The V and J genes are TRBV19 and TRBJ2-3; tentative D call: TRBD2 (5 bases). The CDR3 contains 16 residues. Germline V lookup: CDR1 LNHDA, CDR2 SQIVND (reference sequence). Trimming stripped 1 base from V and 1 base from J, with 12 bases between. CDR3 region: CASSIGPGMGTDTQYF. CDR3 sequence (DNA): TGTGCCAGTAGTATAGGTCCGGGGATGGGCACAGATACGCAGTATTTT.

The chain is built from TRBV7-2 and TRBJ2-2; unclear D gene. Germline-derived CDR1 and CDR2 are SGHTA and FQGNSA. Trimming removed 1 base at V and 8 bases at J, with 11 bases between. This CDR3 has 14 amino acids. CDR3 loop: CASSLVWAEGELFF. In nucleotides, the CDR3 is TGTGCCAGCAGCTTAGTATGGGCCGAGGGGGAGCTGTTTTTT.

In its sample, this clone was seen once. Compared with germline, one end of the junction differs, possibly owing to a read error. This chain uses TRBV19 with TRBJ2-4, with 8 bases aligning to TRBD1. The germline V gene has CDR1 LNHDA and CDR2 SQIVND (reference sequence). The CDR3 consists of 14 residues. The CDR3 region is CASSARGQKNSQYF. The CDR3 nucleotides read TGTGCCAGTAGTGCCAGGGGGCAGAAAAACAGTCAGTACTTC.

This clone was recorded a few times. The V gene is TRBV5-5, the J gene TRBJ1-1; D unresolved. Germline lookup yields CDR1 SGHKS and CDR2 YYEKEE (reference sequence). CDR3 length equals 14 residues. V shed 2 bases and J shed 0 bases, with 8 bases lying between them. The DNA for the CDR3 is TGTGCCAGCAGCTTCGCAGTTTTGAACACTGAAGCTTTCTTT. Protein product: CASSFAVLNTEAFF.

This clone has a single count. This sequence joins TRBV7-8 and TRBJ1-1; D is ambiguous. The V gene lost 4 bases and the J gene lost 7 bases, with 10 bases spanning the gap. CDR1 SGHVS and CDR2 FQNEAQ come from the germline V gene. CDR3 length: 12 amino acids. CDR3 nucleotide sequence: TGTGCCAGCAGCTCGGACTGGGGTGAAGCTTTCTTT. Translated, it gives CASSSDWGEAFF.

The chain joins TRBV7-9 to TRBJ2-7; D not certain. Trimming pared 5 bases from V and 6 bases from J, leaving 14 bases between. Germline loops: CDR1 SEHNR, CDR2 FQNEAQ (reference sequence). The CDR3 spans 13 residues. DNA for the CDR3: TGTGCCAGCAGCCAAAGCCAGGTTGCCGAGCAGTACTTC. Translated: CASSQSQVAEQYF. The full variable domain, in which reference TRBV7-9 and TRBJ2-7 provide the parts outside the CDR3, is DTGVSQNPRHKITKRGQNVTFRCDPISEHNRLYWYRQTLGQGPEFLTYFQNEAQLEKSRLLSDRFSAERPKGSFSTLEIQRTEQGDSAMYLCASSQSQVAEQYFGPGTRLTVT.

The chain links TRBV5-1 to TRBJ2-2; 7 bases are shared with TRBD2. The CDR3 consists of 14 residues. V was pared by 4 bases and J by 5 bases, with 5 bases of the junction left unmatched. Germline V gene lookup returns CDR1 SGHRS and CDR2 YFSETQ. CDR3 protein: CASSRDYSTGELFF. CDR3 DNA: TGCGCCAGCAGCCGGGACTACTCAACCGGGGAGCTGTTTTTT. The full variable domain, in which reference TRBV5-1 and TRBJ2-2 provide the parts outside the CDR3, is KAGVTQTPRYLIKTRGQQVTLSCSPISGHRSVSWYQQTPGQGLQFLFEYFSETQRNKGNFPGRFSGRQFSNSRSEMNVSTLELGDSALYLCASSRDYSTGELFFGEGSRLTVL.

V usage is TRBV5-1 and J usage is TRBJ2-1; 9 bases are shared with TRBD1. Germline V gives CDR1 SGHRS, CDR2 YFSETQ. J was trimmed by 4 bases and V by 4 bases; bases with no gene match: 6. CDR3 length equals 15 residues. CDR3 in amino acids: CASSGTGTGYNEQFF. CDR3 DNA sequence: TGCGCCAGCAGCGGTACCGGGACAGGGTACAATGAGCAGTTCTTC.

V is TRBV10-2 and J is TRBJ2-5; weak D call: TRBD1 (6 bases). The germline gives CDR1 WSHSY, CDR2 SAAADI. This CDR3 comprises 13 residues. Deletions cut 6 bases from V and 4 bases from J, with 12 bases between. This CDR3 reads CASSRGYGETQYF. The CDR3 region has the DNA TGCGCCAGCAGCAGGGGTTATGGAGAGACCCAGTACTTC.